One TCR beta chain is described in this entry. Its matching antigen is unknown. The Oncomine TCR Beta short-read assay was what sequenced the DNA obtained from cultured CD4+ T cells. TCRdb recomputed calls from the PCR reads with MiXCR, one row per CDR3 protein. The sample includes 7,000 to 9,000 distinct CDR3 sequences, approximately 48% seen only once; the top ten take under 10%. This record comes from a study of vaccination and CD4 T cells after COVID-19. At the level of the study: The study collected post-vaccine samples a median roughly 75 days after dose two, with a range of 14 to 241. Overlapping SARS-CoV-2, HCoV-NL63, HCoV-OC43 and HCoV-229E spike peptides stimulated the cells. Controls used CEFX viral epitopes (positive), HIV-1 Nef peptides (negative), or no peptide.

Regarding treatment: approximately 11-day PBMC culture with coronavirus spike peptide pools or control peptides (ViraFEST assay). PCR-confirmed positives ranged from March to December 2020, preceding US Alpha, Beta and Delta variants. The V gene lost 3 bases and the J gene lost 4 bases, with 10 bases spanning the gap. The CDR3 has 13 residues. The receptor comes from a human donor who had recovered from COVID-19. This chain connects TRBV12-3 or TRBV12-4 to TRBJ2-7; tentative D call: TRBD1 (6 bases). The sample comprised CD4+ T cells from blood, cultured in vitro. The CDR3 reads CASSFRGGYEQYF. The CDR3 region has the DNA TGTGCCAGCAGTTTCAGGGGTGGGTACGAGCAGTACTTC.